A single sample gave rise to the 3 T cell receptor beta chains below, sequenced in a study of OX40 agonist ivuxolimab in advanced cancers. TCRdb's copy holds only in-frame clones and misses some; the assay was immunoSEQ multiplex PCR. Seen here are more than 20,000 clones, roughly three quarters observed once, and the top ten hold 7.5% to 10%. The source material was CD4+ or CD8+ T cells sorted from blood, sampled in a trial of the OX40 agonist ivuxolimab. These receptor sequences come from an adult with an advanced solid tumor such as melanoma, head and neck, liver or kidney cancer.

The chain recombines TRBV6-6 with TRBJ1-1, with D uncertain. This CDR3 is 14 amino acids long. Germline V CDR1 and CDR2: MNHNY, SVGAGI (reference sequence). V lost 5 bases, J lost 0 bases, and 10 bases lay in between. CDR3 bases: TGTGCCAGCAGTCTGGCACCAGTGAACACTGAAGCTTTCTTT. Translation gives CASSLAPVNTEAFF.

The V call is TRBV20-1, the J call TRBJ2-1; weak D call: TRBD1 (6 bases). CDR1 is DFQATT, CDR2 SNEGSKA, per germline (reference sequence). This CDR3 is built from 11 residues. V was trimmed by 4 bases and J by 8 bases, leaving 9 bases between them. CDR3: CSATGEYEQFF. CDR3 nucleotide sequence: TGCAGTGCTACAGGGGAGTATGAGCAGTTCTTC.

The rearrangement uses TRBV14 and TRBJ2-1; D is undetermined. CDR1 SGHDN and CDR2 FVKESK come from the germline V gene. V dropped 1 base and J dropped 6 bases, with 10 bases sitting between them. This CDR3 contains 14 residues. The CDR3, as DNA: TGTGCCAGCAGCCAAGGAGGCCACCTCAATGAGCAGTTCTTC. Translated, it gives CASSQGGHLNEQFF. The full variable domain, with the rest looked up from reference TRBV14 and TRBJ2-1, is EAGVTQFPSHSVIEKGQTVTLRCDPISGHDNLYWYRRVMGKEIKFLLHFVKESKQDESGMPNNRFLAERTGGTYSTLKVQPAELEDSGVYFCASSQGGHLNEQFFGPGTRLTVL.